This T cell receptor (beta chain) was recovered during a study of T cells in Graves' hyperthyroidism and ophthalmopathy. A NOSPECS grade of at least 4, a Clinical Activity Score of at least 3 and duration under 3 months were recorded in ophthalmopathy patients. The PBMCs were sourced from fresh peripheral blood (less than 11 ml). RNA transcripts yielded amplified TCR beta CDR3 regions. HTBI primers were employed in a first-round RT-PCR of the TCR CDR3. TCRdb re-derived calls from the multiplex PCR reads in MiXCR, one entry per CDR3 protein. There are nearly 600,000 distinct CDR3 sequences in the sample; approximately 15% occur only once, and about 6.6% lies in the top ten. Study conclusions and caveats: From stable hyperthyroidism, ophthalmopathy was separated by a 13 V-J model. Blood held most thyroid clonotypes expanded above 0.001 frequency.

This clonotype was observed a few times. The antigen remains unidentified. Germline V gene sequence: CDR1 GTSNPN, CDR2 SVGIG (reference sequence). Trimming shortened V by 2 bases and J by 5 bases, and 13 bases separated the two germline ends. The CDR3 spans 15 residues. This sequence was found in a woman aged 18-35 years with Graves' ophthalmopathy. Sequencing input: blood. The chain has TRBV30 and TRBJ1-6, with no clear D. CDR3 coding DNA: TGTGCCTGGAGTATAGGAGAGGGTAATAATTCACCCCTCCACTTT. Its protein is CAWSIGEGNNSPLHF.